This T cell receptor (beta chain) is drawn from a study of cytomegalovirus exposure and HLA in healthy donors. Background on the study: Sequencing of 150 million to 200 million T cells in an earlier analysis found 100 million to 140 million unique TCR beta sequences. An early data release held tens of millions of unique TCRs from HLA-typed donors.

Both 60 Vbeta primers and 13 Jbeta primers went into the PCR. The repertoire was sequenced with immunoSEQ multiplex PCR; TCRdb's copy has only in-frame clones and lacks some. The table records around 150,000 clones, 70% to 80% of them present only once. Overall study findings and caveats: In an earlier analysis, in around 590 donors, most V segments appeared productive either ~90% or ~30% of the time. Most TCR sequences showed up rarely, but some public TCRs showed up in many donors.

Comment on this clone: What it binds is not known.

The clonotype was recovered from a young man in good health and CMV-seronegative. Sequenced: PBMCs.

The CDR3 nucleotides are TGTGCCAGCAGCACCCGGGGGGGCACCTACGAGCAGTACTTC. Translation: CASSTRGGTYEQYF. V and J are TRBV5-4 and TRBJ2-7, with 8 bases identical to TRBD2. Trimming removed 4 bases from V and 2 bases from J; junction bases left unmatched: 5. CDR1 is SGHNT, CDR2 YYREEE, per germline (reference sequence). This CDR3 comprises 14 residues.